Listed below are T cell receptor beta chains from one sample, sequenced in a study of blood T cell repertoires in COVID-19. This table comes from immunoSEQ multiplex PCR, and its TCRdb copy is limited to in-frame clones, with some not included. The sample includes more than 200,000 clones, around 80% of them seen just once. Sequencing was performed on peripheral blood. These receptors all come from a man in his forties with active or convalescent COVID-19. CDR3s include the opening cysteine and the closing phenylalanine or tryptophan. Each record gives: D gene, J gene, V gene, CDR3 protein, CDR3 DNA. A D gene is named only where the DNA matches it firmly.

d_gene: NA; j_gene: TRBJ1-1; v_gene: TRBV6-2/TRBV6-3; CDR3aa: CASSLLVRPNTEAFF; CDR3nt: TGTGCCAGCAGTCTCCTAGTCCGGCCGAACACTGAAGCTTTCTTT
d_gene: TRBD1; j_gene: TRBJ2-2; v_gene: TRBV5-1; CDR3aa: CASRRRTGAGELFF; CDR3nt: TGCGCCAGCAGGAGACGTACAGGGGCCGGGGAGCTGTTTTTT
d_gene: NA; j_gene: TRBJ2-2; v_gene: TRBV7-9; CDR3aa: CASSLGISYRAIQRVELFF; CDR3nt: TGTGCCAGCAGCTTAGGAATTTCGTACAGGGCCATCCAACGCGTTGAGCTGTTTTTT
d_gene: NA; j_gene: TRBJ1-2; v_gene: TRBV19; CDR3aa: CASSTQDRNYGYTF; CDR3nt: TGTGCCAGTAGTACCCAGGACAGAAACTATGGCTACACCTTC
d_gene: TRBD2; j_gene: TRBJ2-7; v_gene: TRBV10-3; CDR3aa: CATSSGGTNYEQYF; CDR3nt: TGTGCCACCTCTAGCGGCGGGACGAACTACGAGCAGTACTTC
d_gene: NA; j_gene: TRBJ1-1; v_gene: TRBV18; CDR3aa: CASSPRQMGTEAFF; CDR3nt: TGTGCCAGCTCACCGCGACAAATGGGCACTGAAGCTTTCTTT
d_gene: TRBD1; j_gene: TRBJ2-5; v_gene: TRBV7-9; CDR3aa: CASSLGRDSSHLETQYF; CDR3nt: TGTGCCAGCAGCTTAGGCCGGGACAGCTCCCACCTGGAGACCCAGTACTTC
d_gene: TRBD1; j_gene: TRBJ1-2; v_gene: TRBV5-1; CDR3aa: CASSPEGAHYGYTF; CDR3nt: TGCGCCAGCAGCCCCGAGGGGGCACACTATGGCTACACCTTC
d_gene: NA; j_gene: TRBJ1-1; v_gene: TRBV10-3; CDR3aa: CAISEYGNGENTEAFF; CDR3nt: TGTGCCATCAGTGAGTATGGGAACGGGGAGAACACTGAAGCTTTCTTT
d_gene: NA; j_gene: TRBJ2-7; v_gene: TRBV20-1; CDR3aa: CSASRDRAYEQYF; CDR3nt: TGCAGTGCTAGTCGTGACAGAGCCTACGAGCAGTACTTC
d_gene: NA; j_gene: TRBJ2-1; v_gene: TRBV11-2; CDR3aa: CASSLRAEMSSYNEQFF; CDR3nt: TGTGCCAGCAGCCTGCGGGCTGAGATGAGCTCCTACAATGAGCAGTTCTTC